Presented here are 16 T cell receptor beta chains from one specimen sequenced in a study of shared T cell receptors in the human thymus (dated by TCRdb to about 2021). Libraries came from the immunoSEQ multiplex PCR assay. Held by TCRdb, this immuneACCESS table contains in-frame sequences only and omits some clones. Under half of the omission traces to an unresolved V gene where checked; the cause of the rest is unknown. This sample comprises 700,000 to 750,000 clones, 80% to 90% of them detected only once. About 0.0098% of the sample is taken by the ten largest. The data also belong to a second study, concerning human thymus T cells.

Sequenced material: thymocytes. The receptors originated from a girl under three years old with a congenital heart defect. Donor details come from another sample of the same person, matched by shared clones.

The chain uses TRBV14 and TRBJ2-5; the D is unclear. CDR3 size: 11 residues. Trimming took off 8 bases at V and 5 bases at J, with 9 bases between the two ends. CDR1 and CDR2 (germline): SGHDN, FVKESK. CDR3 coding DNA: TGTGCCAGCCTCCCGGTCGAGACCCAGTACTTC. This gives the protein CASLPVETQYF.

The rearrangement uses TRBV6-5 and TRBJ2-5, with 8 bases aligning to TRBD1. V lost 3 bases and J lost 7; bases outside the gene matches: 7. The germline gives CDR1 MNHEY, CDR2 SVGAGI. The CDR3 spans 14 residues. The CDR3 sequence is CASSYSGTGRTQYF. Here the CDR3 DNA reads TGTGCCAGCAGTTATTCGGGGACAGGCCGGACCCAGTACTTC.

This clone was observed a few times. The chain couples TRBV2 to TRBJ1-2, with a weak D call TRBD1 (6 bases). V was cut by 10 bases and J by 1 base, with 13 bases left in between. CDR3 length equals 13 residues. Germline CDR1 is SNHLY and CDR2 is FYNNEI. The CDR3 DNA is TGTGCCACAGGACAGCCGTTTAACTATGGCTACACCTTC. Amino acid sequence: CATGQPFNYGYTF.

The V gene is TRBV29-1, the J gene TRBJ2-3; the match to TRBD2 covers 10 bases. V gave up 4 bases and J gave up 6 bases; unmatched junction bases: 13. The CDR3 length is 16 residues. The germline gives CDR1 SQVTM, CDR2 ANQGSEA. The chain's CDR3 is CSVGGRTSGVSDTQYF. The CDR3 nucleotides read TGCAGCGTTGGAGGGCGGACTAGCGGAGTGTCGGATACGCAGTATTTT.

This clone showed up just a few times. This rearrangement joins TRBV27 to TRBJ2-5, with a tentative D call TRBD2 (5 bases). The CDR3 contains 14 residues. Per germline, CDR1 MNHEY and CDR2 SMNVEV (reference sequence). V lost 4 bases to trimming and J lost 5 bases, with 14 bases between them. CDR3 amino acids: CASSSERAVETQYF. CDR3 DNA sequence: TGTGCCAGCAGTTCGGAGAGGGCTGTGGAGACCCAGTACTTC.

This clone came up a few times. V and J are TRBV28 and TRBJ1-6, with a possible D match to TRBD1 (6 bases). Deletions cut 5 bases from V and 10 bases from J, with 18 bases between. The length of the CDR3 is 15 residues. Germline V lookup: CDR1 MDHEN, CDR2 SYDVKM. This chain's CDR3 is CASSAHQGIRSPLHF. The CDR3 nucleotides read TGTGCCAGCAGTGCCCACCAGGGGATTCGATCACCCCTCCACTTT.

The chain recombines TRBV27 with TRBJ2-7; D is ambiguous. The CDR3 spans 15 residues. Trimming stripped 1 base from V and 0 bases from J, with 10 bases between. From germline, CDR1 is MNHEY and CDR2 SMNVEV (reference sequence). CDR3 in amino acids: CASSLWRDYSYEQYF. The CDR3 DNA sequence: TGTGCCAGCAGTTTATGGAGAGATTACTCCTACGAGCAGTACTTC.

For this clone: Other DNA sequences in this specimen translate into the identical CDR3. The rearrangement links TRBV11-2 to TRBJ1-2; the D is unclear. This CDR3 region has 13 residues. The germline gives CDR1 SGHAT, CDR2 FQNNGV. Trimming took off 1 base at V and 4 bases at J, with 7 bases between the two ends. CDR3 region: CASSLGTGYGYTF. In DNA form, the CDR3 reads TGTGCCAGCAGCTTAGGGACTGGCTATGGCTACACCTTC.

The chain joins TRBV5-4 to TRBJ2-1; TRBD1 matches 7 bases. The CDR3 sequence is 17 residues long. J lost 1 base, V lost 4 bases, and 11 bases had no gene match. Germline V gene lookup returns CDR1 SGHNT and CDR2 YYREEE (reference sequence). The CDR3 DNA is TGTGCCAGCAGCGCGGATCCACAGGGGAGATCCTACAATGAGCAGTTCTTC. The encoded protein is CASSADPQGRSYNEQFF. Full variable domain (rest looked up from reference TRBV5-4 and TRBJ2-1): ETGVTQSPTHLIKTRGQQVTLRCSSQSGHNTVSWYQQALGQGPQFIFQYYREEENGRGNFPPRFSGLQFPNYSSELNVNALELDDSALYLCASSADPQGRSYNEQFFGPGTRLTVL.

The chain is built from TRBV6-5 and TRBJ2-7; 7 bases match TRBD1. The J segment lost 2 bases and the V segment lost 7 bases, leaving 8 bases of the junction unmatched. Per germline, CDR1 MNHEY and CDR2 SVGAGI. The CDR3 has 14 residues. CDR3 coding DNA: TGTGCCAGCAATGGACAGGATCCACCCTACGAGCAGTACTTC. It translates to CASNGQDPPYEQYF.

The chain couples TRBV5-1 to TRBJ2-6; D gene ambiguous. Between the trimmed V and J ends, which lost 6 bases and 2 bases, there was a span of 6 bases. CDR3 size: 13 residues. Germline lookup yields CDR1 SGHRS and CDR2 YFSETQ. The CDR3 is CASTPTGANVLTF. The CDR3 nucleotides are TGCGCCAGCACCCCAACTGGGGCCAACGTCCTGACTTTC.

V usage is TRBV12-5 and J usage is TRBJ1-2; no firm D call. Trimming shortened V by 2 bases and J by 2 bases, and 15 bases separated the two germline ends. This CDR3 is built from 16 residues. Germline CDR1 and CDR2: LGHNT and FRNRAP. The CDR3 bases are TGTGCTAGTGGTTTGACCCCAGGAGGACCCAACTATGGCTACACCTTC. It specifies CASGLTPGGPNYGYTF.

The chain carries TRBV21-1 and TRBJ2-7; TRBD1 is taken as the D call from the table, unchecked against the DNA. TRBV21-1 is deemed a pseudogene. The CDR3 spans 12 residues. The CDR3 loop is CASSKVSYEQYF. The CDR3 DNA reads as TGTGCCAGCAGCAAAGTGTCATACGAGCAGTACTTC.

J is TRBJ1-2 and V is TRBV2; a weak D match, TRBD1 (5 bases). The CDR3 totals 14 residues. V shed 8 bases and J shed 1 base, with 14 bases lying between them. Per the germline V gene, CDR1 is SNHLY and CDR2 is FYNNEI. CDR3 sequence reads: CASDWLDSNYGYTF. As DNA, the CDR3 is TGTGCCAGCGATTGGTTAGACAGTAACTATGGCTACACCTTC.

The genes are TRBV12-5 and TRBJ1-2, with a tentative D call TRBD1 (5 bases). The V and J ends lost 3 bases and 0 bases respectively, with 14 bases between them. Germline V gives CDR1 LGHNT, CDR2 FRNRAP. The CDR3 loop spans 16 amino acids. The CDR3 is CASGFTSRDSNYGYTF. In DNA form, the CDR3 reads TGTGCTAGTGGTTTTACATCCAGGGACTCTAACTATGGCTACACCTTC.

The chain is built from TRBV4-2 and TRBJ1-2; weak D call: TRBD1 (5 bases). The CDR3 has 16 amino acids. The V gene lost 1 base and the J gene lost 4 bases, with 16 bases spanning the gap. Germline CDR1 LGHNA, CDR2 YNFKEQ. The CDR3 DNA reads TGTGCCAGCAGCCAAGTCTACCGGGACTTCCTCTATGGCTACACCTTC. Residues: CASSQVYRDFLYGYTF.